The 5 T cell receptor beta chains below all came from one sample that was sequenced in a study of blood T cell repertoires in COVID-19. Repertoires were generated with immunoSEQ multiplex PCR, while TCRdb's copy carries only in-frame clones and drops some. This table has under 80,000 clones, approximately 87% appearing once. The sequencing input was peripheral blood. These receptors originate from a man in his 60s with acute or convalescent COVID-19.

The V and J genes are TRBV12-3 or TRBV12-4 and TRBJ1-1; D gene unclear. The V and J ends lost 6 bases and 10 bases respectively, with 15 bases between them. The CDR3 loop spans 12 amino acids. Here the CDR3 DNA reads TGTGCCAGCAGCCAAGACACCCTGTCAGCTTTCTTT. Translation: CASSQDTLSAFF.

The genes are TRBV28 and TRBJ1-2; 9 nucleotides match TRBD1. The J segment lost 4 bases and the V segment lost 1 base, leaving 10 bases of the junction unmatched. The CDR3 loop spans 17 amino acids. CDR1 and CDR2 from the germline V gene are MDHEN and SYDVKM. CDR3 sequence (DNA): TGTGCCAGCAGTTTATTCTCGGGACAGGGATACACCTATGGCTACACCTTC. Its translation: CASSLFSGQGYTYGYTF.

The V and J genes are TRBV24-1 and TRBJ1-4; 10 nucleotides align to TRBD1. CDR1 is KGHDR, CDR2 SFDVKD, per germline. There are 15 residues in the CDR3. J was trimmed by 8 bases and V by 3 bases; bases with no gene match: 5. The CDR3 coding sequence is TGTGCCACCAGTGATCGGACAGGGGGGATCGAAAAACTGTTTTTT. Its translation is CATSDRTGGIEKLFF.

V and J are TRBV7-8 and TRBJ2-2; no definite D call. This CDR3 has 14 residues. Germline CDR1 SGHVS, CDR2 FQNEAQ. Deletions cut 1 base from V and 4 bases from J, with 7 bases between. The CDR3 loop is CASSLGASTGELFF. CDR3 nucleotide sequence: TGTGCCAGCAGCTTAGGAGCGAGCACCGGGGAGCTGTTTTTT.

The V call is TRBV7-2, the J call TRBJ1-2; TRBD1 aligns across 8 bases. From germline, CDR1 is SGHTA and CDR2 FQGNSA. This CDR3 comprises 15 residues. J gave up 2 bases and V 3 bases, and 5 bases lay outside the gene matches. In DNA, the CDR3 is TGTGCCAGCAGCTTTGACAGGGGCTCAAACTATGGCTACACCTTC. Protein: CASSFDRGSNYGYTF.